This TCR beta chain was observed in a study of T cell responses to AZD1222 COVID-19 vaccine. On the study more broadly: Second-dose intervals of approximately 4 or approximately 12 weeks were pooled.

Broader study findings: Possibly, clonal diversity was underestimated; donors were largely white British and included more females. Increased Spike-specific TCR breadth and depth were observed after two AZD1222 doses. Just a handful of AZD1222 recipients were seropositive at baseline.

About this clone itself: Its antigen is still unknown.

This table comes from immunoSEQ multiplex PCR, and its TCRdb copy is limited to in-frame clones, with some not included. The data hold 99,000 or so clones, with 88% observed a single time. Source: peripheral blood, taken on day 0 of AZD1222 vaccination. This receptor was obtained from an adult in good health.

In DNA form, the CDR3 reads TGTGCCAGCACCTGGGGGGGGTCCCCAGATACGCAGTATTTT. It encodes CASTWGGSPDTQYF. The chain uses TRBV7-3 and TRBJ2-3; 7 bases fit TRBD2. This CDR3 comprises 14 residues. With V trimmed by 7 bases and J by 4 bases, 8 bases remained unmatched. Germline CDR1 SGHTA, CDR2 FQGTGA.